This TCR beta chain derives from a study of circulating CD8 cells and anti-PD-1 response in melanoma. Regarding the study as a whole: Peptide assays on expanded sorted subsets replaced tumor-based reactivity testing.

From live CD3+CD8+TCRalphabeta+ cells, four PD-1 and/or TIGIT subsets were sorted. This clonotype was found a few times. Its antigen remains unknown. Mismatch with germline at one junction end may stem from a read error. The QIAseq Immune Repertoire TCR panel built the libraries from roughly 15 ng of total RNA. TCRdb re-called the reads through MiXCR, storing one row per CDR3 protein. The table has 500 to 600 distinct CDR3 sequences, 5.6% seen once. The material was CD8+ T cells from PBMCs, obtained at baseline or after one month of anti-PD-1 therapy (not recorded which). The origin of this receptor is a human donor with melanoma.

This CDR3 is CAGSPGQSGSGANALTF. The CDR3 nucleotides read TGTGCCGGCAGCCCGGGACAGAGCGGCTCTGGGGCCAACGCCCTGACTTTC. This rearrangement joins TRBV7-3 to TRBJ2-6, with 7 nucleotides matching TRBD1. There are 17 residues in the CDR3. Germline loops: CDR1 SGHTA, CDR2 FQGTGA.